Listed here are 20 T cell receptor beta chains from one sample, sequenced in a study of blood T cell repertoires in COVID-19. This table comes from immunoSEQ multiplex PCR, and its TCRdb copy is limited to in-frame clones, with some not included. The sample includes roughly 89,000 clones, roughly 80% of them seen just once. The material sequenced was peripheral blood. The receptors derive from a woman in her 70s with acute or convalescent COVID-19.

This rearrangement joins TRBV11-2 to TRBJ1-5, with D maybe TRBD1 (5 bases). V was shortened by 1 base and J by 7 bases, with 23 bases between the two germline ends. The CDR3 contains 18 residues. Germline V gene data show CDR1 as SGHAT and CDR2 as FQNNGV. The DNA of the CDR3 is TGTGCCAGCAGCTTAGGTGGGAGGTTCGGGGCGGGCTACCAGCCCCAGCATTTT. Amino acid sequence: CASSLGGRFGAGYQPQHF.

The rearrangement joins TRBV11-2 to TRBJ1-6, with D unresolved. The germline CDR1 and CDR2 sequences are SGHAT and FQNNGV. The CDR3 consists of 15 residues. Trimming removed 1 base at V and 3 bases at J, with 7 bases between. The chain's CDR3 is CASSLVGYYNSPLHF. The CDR3 DNA reads TGTGCCAGCAGCTTAGTGGGCTACTATAATTCACCCCTCCACTTT.

The chain uses TRBV10-3 and TRBJ1-2; D remains ambiguous. The ends were cut back, 7 bases at V and 4 bases at J, with 13 bases in the middle. CDR3 size: 13 residues. Germline V gene lookup returns CDR1 ENHRY and CDR2 SYGVKD. This chain's CDR3 is CAIKVTASYGYTF. The CDR3 DNA is TGTGCCATCAAAGTAACCGCTAGCTATGGCTACACCTTC.

The V call is TRBV7-2, the J call TRBJ2-3, with D uncertain. V lost 5 bases, J lost 6 bases, and 9 bases lay in between. CDR3 length equals 12 residues. CDR1 and CDR2 from the germline V gene are SGHTA and FQGNSA. The CDR3 coding sequence is TGTGCCAGCAGCGCCACTTCGGATACGCAGTATTTT. Protein: CASSATSDTQYF.

V is TRBV20-1 and J is TRBJ2-5; 7 nucleotides align to TRBD1. The germline V gene has CDR1 DFQATT and CDR2 SNEGSKA (reference sequence). The CDR3 is made up of 11 amino acids. DNA for the CDR3: TGCAGCCAACAGGGGATAGAGACCCAGTACTTC. Protein: CSQQGIETQYF.

The chain is built from TRBV7-8 and TRBJ2-2; the match to TRBD1 covers 9 bases. V shed 3 bases and J 2 bases; nucleotides not matched to a gene: 10. CDR1 is SGHVS, CDR2 FQNEAQ, per germline. The CDR3 sequence is 18 residues long. In nucleotides, the CDR3 is TGTGCCAGCAGCTTCAGAATCTGGGACAGGGTTAACACCGGGGAGCTGTTTTTT. Its protein product is CASSFRIWDRVNTGELFF.

The chain combines TRBV7-2 with TRBJ1-5; no reliable D call. Germline CDR1 reads SGHTA; CDR2 reads FQGNSA. V was trimmed by 2 bases and J by 5 bases, leaving 7 bases between them. CDR3 length equals 13 residues. CDR3 in amino acids: CASSLWGDQPQHF. CDR3 sequence (DNA): TGTGCCAGCAGCTTATGGGGAGATCAGCCCCAGCATTTT.

The CDR3 nucleotides read TGTGCCAGCACCCGGGGAGGCACTGAAGCTTTCTTT. This translates into CASTRGGTEAFF. The rearrangement joins TRBV6-5 to TRBJ1-1, with D unresolved. V shed 7 bases and J shed 4 bases, with 10 bases lying between them. The CDR3 covers 12 residues. CDR1 is MNHEY and CDR2 is SVGAGI in the germline V gene.

This chain links TRBV5-6 with TRBJ2-5, with 7 bases identical to TRBD1. Unmatched junction bases numbered 4, after V lost 0 bases and J lost 2 bases. The germline CDR1 and CDR2 sequences are SGHDT and YYEEEE. The CDR3 contains 15 residues. The CDR3 nucleotides are TGTGCCAGCAGCTTGGCCTGGGACAGTCAAGAGACCCAGTACTTC. Protein sequence: CASSLAWDSQETQYF. Filled out from reference TRBV5-6 and TRBJ2-5, the complete variable domain reads DAGVTQSPTHLIKTRGQQVTLRCSPKSGHDTVSWYQQALGQGPQFIFQYYEEEERQRGNFPDRFSGHQFPNYSSELNVNALLLGDSALYLCASSLAWDSQETQYFGPGTRLLVL.

The V call is TRBV5-1, the J call TRBJ2-5, with a possible D match to TRBD2 (5 bases). The CDR3 is 13 residues long. Germline V gene sequence: CDR1 SGHRS, CDR2 YFSETQ. V lost 3 bases and J 3 bases, leaving 9 bases between the germline ends. The DNA for the CDR3 is TGCGCCAGCAGCTCTCCGACTAAAGAGACCCAGTACTTC. Translation: CASSSPTKETQYF.

This clone was seen more than once but under ten times. The J gene is TRBJ2-7, the V gene TRBV5-3; TRBD1 matches 8 bases. TRBV5-3 is sorted into the ORF group, with uncertain function. The CDR3 length is 14 residues. The V and J ends lost 3 bases and 2 bases, in that order; junction bases with no gene match: 4. CDR3 DNA: TGTGCCAGAAGCTCGCTACAGGGGGCCTACGAGCAGTACTTC. Its protein is CARSSLQGAYEQYF.

The chain recombines TRBV11-2 with TRBJ2-3; 9 bases are shared with TRBD2. The CDR3 spans 18 residues. After removal of 1 base from V and 3 bases from J, the junction contained 11 bases not matched to a gene. The V gene's germline CDR1 is SGHAT and CDR2 FQNNGV. Written as DNA, the CDR3 is TGTGCCAGCAGCTTAGGGGTCATGGCGGGGGGGCAAACAGATACGCAGTATTTT. Translated, it gives CASSLGVMAGGQTDTQYF.

This clone was counted only a few times. The genes are TRBV27 and TRBJ2-7; D unclear. CDR1 is MNHEY and CDR2 is SMNVEV in the germline V gene (reference sequence). The germline V and J ends were trimmed by 0 bases and 4 bases, with 13 bases remaining between them. CDR3 size: 15 residues. CDR3 loop: CASSLSPENVYEQYF. The CDR3 nucleotides read TGTGCCAGCAGTTTATCCCCGGAGAACGTATACGAGCAGTACTTC.

J is TRBJ2-1 and V is TRBV9, with D possibly being TRBD1 (6 bases). Germline CDR1 reads SGDLS; CDR2 reads YYNGEE. The CDR3 consists of 16 residues. Between the trimmed V and J ends, which lost 0 bases and 4 bases, there was a span of 14 bases. In DNA form, the CDR3 reads TGTGCCAGCAGCGTAGCGGGACAAAATTTATACAATGAGCAGTTCTTC. It is translated as CASSVAGQNLYNEQFF.

Only one count was recorded for this clone. The chain carries TRBV29-1 and TRBJ2-3; the D gene is possibly TRBD2 (7 bases). CDR1 and CDR2 from the germline V gene are SQVTM and ANQGSEA. The V gene lost 4 bases and the J gene lost 6 bases, with 8 bases spanning the gap. The CDR3 length is 11 residues. The CDR3 loop is CSVGGGDTQYF. CDR3 DNA: TGCAGCGTTGGGGGGGGCGATACGCAGTATTTT.

The gene calls are TRBV5-1 and TRBJ1-4; TRBD1 agrees at 8 bases. This CDR3 region has 15 residues. The germline gives CDR1 SGHRS, CDR2 YFSETQ. Trimming cost V 4 bases and J 6 bases; bases outside gene matches: 8. CDR3 protein: CASSTQGARDEKLFF. Written as DNA, the CDR3 is TGCGCCAGCAGCACGCAGGGGGCGCGGGATGAAAAACTGTTTTTT.

On this clone itself: Germline and junction disagree at one end, which may indicate a read error. The V call is TRBV2, the J call TRBJ2-7; no firm D call. Per the germline V gene, CDR1 is SNHLY and CDR2 is FYNNEI. This CDR3 spans 13 amino acids. CDR3 in DNA: TGTGCCAGCAGTCAAGCCAGATACTACGAGCAGTACTTC. It specifies CASSQARYYEQYF.

CDR3 DNA: TGTGCCAGCAGCCCGGTCCGGACAGGGGGTATAAGCACAGATACGCAGTATTTT. Translating gives CASSPVRTGGISTDTQYF. This chain joins TRBV7-2 and TRBJ2-3, with 10 bases that match TRBD1. Germline CDR1 SGHTA, CDR2 FQGNSA. After removal of 5 bases from V and 0 bases from J, the junction contained 11 bases not matched to a gene. This CDR3 has 18 residues.

The rearrangement uses TRBV9 and TRBJ1-3; 8 positions match TRBD1. Germline V gene sequence: CDR1 SGDLS, CDR2 YYNGEE. The CDR3 sequence is 14 residues long. Trimming removed 4 bases from V and 8 bases from J; junction bases left unmatched: 8. The CDR3 protein is CASSPRTGIHTIYF. The DNA for the CDR3 is TGTGCCAGCAGCCCCAGGACAGGGATCCACACCATATATTTT.

The V gene is TRBV7-2, the J gene TRBJ2-5, with a weak D call TRBD1 (5 bases). V lost 1 base to trimming and J lost 1 base, with 10 bases between them. The CDR3 contains 15 residues. Germline CDR1 and CDR2: SGHTA and FQGNSA. The CDR3 here is CASSLGPGPQETQYF. The CDR3 DNA is TGTGCCAGCAGCTTAGGTCCAGGGCCCCAAGAGACCCAGTACTTC.